The sequence of this TCR beta chain was determined in a study of identical twins. Each CDR3 protein is one row after TCRdb ran MiXCR on the 5' RACE reads. The data show some 760,000 distinct CDR3 sequences, 15% to 20% seen once. CDR1 is KGHSH and CDR2 is LQKENI in the germline V gene. The CDR3 sequence is 14 residues long. Germline trimming cut 5 bases from V and 2 bases from J; bases unmatched to any gene: 5. The data were also submitted as part of a second study, on T cells expressing NK-cell markers.

This sequence joins TRBV18 and TRBJ2-7; 8 bases map to TRBD1. Sample: PBMCs. The sequence was obtained from a woman aged 18-30 years in good health. CDR3 bases: TGTGCCAGCTCATCAGGGGGCGACCCCTACGAGCAGTACTTC. It is translated as CASSSGGDPYEQYF.